The clone carrying this T cell receptor beta chain was picked up one time. Antigen specificity is unknown. The V gene lost 6 bases and the J gene lost 5 bases, with 16 bases spanning the gap. Per the germline V gene, CDR1 is MDHEN and CDR2 is SYDVKM. This CDR3 is built from 15 residues. These data belong to a study of cytomegalovirus exposure and HLA in healthy donors. Study-level points and caveats: Among TCR beta chains, those listed as cytomegalovirus-associated numbered around 180. Roughly even sequencing depth across donors was the assumption behind the presence/absence analyses. TCR beta sequences reportedly predicted most subjects' HLA-A and HLA-B alleles accurately. Later on, a genetic analysis was performed. It linked a missense variant in DCLRE1C with V- and J-gene trimming of TCR beta.

The PCR used 60 Vbeta and 13 Jbeta primers. This table comes from immunoSEQ multiplex PCR, and its TCRdb copy is limited to in-frame clones, with some not included. The sample contains roughly 120,000 clones, 65% to 85% of which appear only once. The rearrangement links TRBV28 to TRBJ1-4; a possible D gene is TRBD1 (6 bases). This receptor was obtained from a woman younger than 35 in good health and CMV-seronegative. The sample was PBMCs. The CDR3 bases are TGTGCCAGCAGCCCCCCGGGACACAAGAATGAAAAACTGTTTTTT. Amino acid sequence: CASSPPGHKNEKLFF.